This TCR beta chain is drawn from a study of blood T cell repertoires in COVID-19. Study information: Some COVID-19 samples were acute and others convalescent; all came from the United States, Italy and Spain. Nucleic acid was either cDNA or gDNA, and it came from T cells, B-cell-depleted T cells, or PBMCs.

In the authors' methods: Amplification of reference gene primers provided the estimated nucleated cell counts. TCRdb's copy holds only in-frame clones and misses some; the assay was immunoSEQ multiplex PCR. That table gives V, J and clone size, and the DNA gave D and trimming. This sample has approximately 38,000 clones, with around 90% found just once. The source material was peripheral blood. This clonotype originated in a woman aged 70-85 years with active COVID-19.

This CDR3 reads CASSLGARNFGELFF. The DNA of the CDR3 is TGTGCCAGCAGTTTGGGGGCAAGGAATTTCGGGGAGCTGTTTTTT. The chain recombines TRBV27 with TRBJ2-2; TRBD1 is a possible D gene (6 bases). CDR1 and CDR2 from the germline V gene are MNHEY and SMNVEV (reference sequence). This CDR3 contains 15 residues. The V gene lost 3 bases and the J gene lost 7 bases, with 15 bases spanning the gap.